This paragraph reports one T cell receptor beta chain. Antigen specificity is unknown. The sample belongs to a study of cytomegalovirus exposure and HLA in healthy donors. About the research overall: The approximately 130 validation repertoires and the approximately 640 first-cohort repertoires shared a platform, a later analysis reported.

TCRdb's table, derived via immunoSEQ multiplex PCR, lists solely in-frame clones and lacks some. The data hold some 170,000 clones, with around 87% observed a single time. The ends lost 8 bases at V and 3 bases at J; junction bases unmatched: 6. Germline V gene lookup returns CDR1 MGHDK and CDR2 SYGVNS. This CDR3 is 14 amino acids long. Study-level results: The tendency of first-cohort TCR clusters to co-occur in the roughly 130 validation repertoires emerged from a later analysis. Some TCR beta chains (around 160 of them) were listed as cytomegalovirus-associated. It was reported that the classifier diagnosed cytomegalovirus status with high specificity and sensitivity in both the original and validation cohorts.

The genes are TRBV25-1 and TRBJ2-2; 7 positions match TRBD2. Sequencing was carried out using PBMCs. This sequence was found in a woman aged 25-40 years in good health and CMV-seronegative. For the CDR3, the DNA is TGTGCCAGCCATGGGGGGGTAGACACCGGGGAGCTGTTTTTT. As protein: CASHGGVDTGELFF.